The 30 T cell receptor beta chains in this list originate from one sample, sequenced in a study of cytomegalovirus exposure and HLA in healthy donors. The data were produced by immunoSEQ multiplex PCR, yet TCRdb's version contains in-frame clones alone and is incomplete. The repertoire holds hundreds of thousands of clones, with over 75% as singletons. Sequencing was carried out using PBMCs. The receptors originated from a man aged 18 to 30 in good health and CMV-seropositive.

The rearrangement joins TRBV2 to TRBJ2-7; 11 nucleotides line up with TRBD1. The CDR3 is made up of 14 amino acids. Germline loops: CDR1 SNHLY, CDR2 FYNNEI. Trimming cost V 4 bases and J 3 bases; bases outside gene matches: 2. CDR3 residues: CASSGTGGDYEQYF. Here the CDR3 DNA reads TGTGCCAGCAGTGGGACAGGGGGCGACTACGAGCAGTACTTC.

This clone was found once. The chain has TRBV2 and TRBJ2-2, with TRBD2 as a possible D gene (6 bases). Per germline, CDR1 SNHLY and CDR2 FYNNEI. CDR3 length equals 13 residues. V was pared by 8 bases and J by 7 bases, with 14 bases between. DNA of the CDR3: TGTGCCAGCCGTCACGGGGGAGGCGGGGAGCTGTTTTTT. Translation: CASRHGGGGELFF.

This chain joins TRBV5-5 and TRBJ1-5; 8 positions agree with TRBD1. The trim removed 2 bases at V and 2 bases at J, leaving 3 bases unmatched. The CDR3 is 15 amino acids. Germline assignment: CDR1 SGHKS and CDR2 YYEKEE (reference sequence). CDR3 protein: CASSFDRGGNQPQHF. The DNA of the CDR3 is TGTGCCAGCAGCTTCGACAGGGGCGGCAATCAGCCCCAGCATTTT. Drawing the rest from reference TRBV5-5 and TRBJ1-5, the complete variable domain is DAGVTQSPTHLIKTRGQQVTLRCSPISGHKSVSWYQQVLGQGPQFIFQYYEKEERGRGNFPDRFSARQFPNYSSELNVNALLLGDSALYLCASSFDRGGNQPQHFGDGTRLSIL.

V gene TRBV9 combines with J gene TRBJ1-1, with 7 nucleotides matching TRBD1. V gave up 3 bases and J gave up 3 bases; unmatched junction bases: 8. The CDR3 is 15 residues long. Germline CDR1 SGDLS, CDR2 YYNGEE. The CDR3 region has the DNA TGTGCCAGCAGCGCCCGACAGGGCGTCGACACTGAAGCTTTCTTT. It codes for CASSARQGVDTEAFF. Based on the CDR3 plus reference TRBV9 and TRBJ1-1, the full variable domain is DSGVTQTPKHLITATGQRVTLRCSPRSGDLSVYWYQQSLDQGLQFLIQYYNGEERAKGNILERFSAQQFPDLHSELNLSSLELGDSALYFCASSARQGVDTEAFFGQGTRLTVV.

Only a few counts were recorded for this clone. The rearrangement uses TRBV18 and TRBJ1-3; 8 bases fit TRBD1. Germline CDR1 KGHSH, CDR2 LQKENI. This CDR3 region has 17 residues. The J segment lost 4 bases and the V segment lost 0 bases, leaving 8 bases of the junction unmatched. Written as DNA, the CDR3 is TGTGCCAGCTCACCACCGAATCAGGGGGCCAGGGGAAACACCATATATTTT. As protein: CASSPPNQGARGNTIYF.

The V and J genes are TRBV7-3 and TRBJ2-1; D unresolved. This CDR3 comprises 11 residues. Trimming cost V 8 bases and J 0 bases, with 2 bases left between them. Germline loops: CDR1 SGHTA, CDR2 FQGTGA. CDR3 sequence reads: CASGSYNEQFF. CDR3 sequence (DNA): TGTGCCAGCGGCTCCTACAATGAGCAGTTCTTC.

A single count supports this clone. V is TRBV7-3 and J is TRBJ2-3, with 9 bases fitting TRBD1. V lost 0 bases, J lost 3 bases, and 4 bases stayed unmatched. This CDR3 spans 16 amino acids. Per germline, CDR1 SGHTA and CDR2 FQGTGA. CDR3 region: CASSLTLDRGTDTQYF. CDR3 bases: TGTGCCAGCAGCTTAACGCTGGACAGGGGTACAGATACGCAGTATTTT.

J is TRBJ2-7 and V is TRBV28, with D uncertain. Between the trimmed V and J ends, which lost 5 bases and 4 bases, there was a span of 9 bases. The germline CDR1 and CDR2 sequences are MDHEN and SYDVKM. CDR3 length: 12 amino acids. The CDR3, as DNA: TGTGCCAGCAGTCCCGAGATATACGAGCAGTACTTC. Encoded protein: CASSPEIYEQYF. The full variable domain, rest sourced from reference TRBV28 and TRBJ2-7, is DVKVTQSSRYLVKRTGEKVFLECVQDMDHENMFWYRQDPGLGLRLIYFSYDVKMKEKGDIPEGYSVSREKKERFSLILESASTNQTSMYLCASSPEIYEQYFGPGTRLTVT.

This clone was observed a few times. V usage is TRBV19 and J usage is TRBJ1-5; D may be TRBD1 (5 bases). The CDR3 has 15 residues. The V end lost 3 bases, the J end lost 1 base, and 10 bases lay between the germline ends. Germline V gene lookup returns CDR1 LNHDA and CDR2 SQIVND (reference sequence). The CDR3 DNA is TGTGCCAGTAGTATGAGGGGATCGAGCAATCAGCCCCAGCATTTT. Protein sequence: CASSMRGSSNQPQHF.

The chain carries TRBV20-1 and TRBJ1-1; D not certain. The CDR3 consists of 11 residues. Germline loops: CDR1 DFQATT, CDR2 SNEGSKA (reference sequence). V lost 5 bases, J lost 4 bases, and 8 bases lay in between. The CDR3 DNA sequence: TGCAGTGCTTGGCGGGGCACTGAAGCTTTCTTT. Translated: CSAWRGTEAFF.

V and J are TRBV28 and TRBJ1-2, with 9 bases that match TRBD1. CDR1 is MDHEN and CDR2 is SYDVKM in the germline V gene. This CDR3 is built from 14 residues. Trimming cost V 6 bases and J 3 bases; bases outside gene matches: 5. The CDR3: CASSRTGGHYGYTF. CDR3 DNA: TGTGCCAGCAGCCGTACAGGGGGCCACTATGGCTACACCTTC.

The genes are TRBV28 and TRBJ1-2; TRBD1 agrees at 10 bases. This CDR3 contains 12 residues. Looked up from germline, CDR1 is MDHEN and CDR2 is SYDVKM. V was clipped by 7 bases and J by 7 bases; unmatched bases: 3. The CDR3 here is CASTTGGAGYTF. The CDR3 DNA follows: TGTGCCAGCACGACAGGGGGCGCTGGCTACACCTTC.

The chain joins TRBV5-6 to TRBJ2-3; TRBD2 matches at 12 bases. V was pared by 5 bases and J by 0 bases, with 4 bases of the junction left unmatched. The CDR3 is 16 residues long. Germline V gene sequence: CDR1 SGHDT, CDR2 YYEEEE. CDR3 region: CASRKTSGRSTDTQYF. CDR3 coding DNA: TGTGCCAGCAGAAAGACTAGCGGGAGAAGCACAGATACGCAGTATTTT.

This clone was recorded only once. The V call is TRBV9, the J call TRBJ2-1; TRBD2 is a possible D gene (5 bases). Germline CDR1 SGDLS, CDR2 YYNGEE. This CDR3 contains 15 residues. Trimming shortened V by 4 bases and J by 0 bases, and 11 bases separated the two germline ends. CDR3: CASSSPSGSYNEQFF. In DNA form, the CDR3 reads TGTGCCAGCAGCTCCCCCAGCGGCTCCTACAATGAGCAGTTCTTC. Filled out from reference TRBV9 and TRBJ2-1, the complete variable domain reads DSGVTQTPKHLITATGQRVTLRCSPRSGDLSVYWYQQSLDQGLQFLIQYYNGEERAKGNILERFSAQQFPDLHSELNLSSLELGDSALYFCASSSPSGSYNEQFFGPGTRLTVL.

CDR3 nucleotides: TGTGCCACCAGCATGGACAGGGTTGGCAATCAGCCCCAGCATTTT. Translated: CATSMDRVGNQPQHF. The chain employs TRBV15 and TRBJ1-5; 8 bases fit TRBD1. The germline V gene encodes CDR1 LNHNV and CDR2 YYDKDF (reference sequence). The CDR3 sequence is 15 residues long. After removal of 4 bases from V and 2 bases from J, the junction contained 4 bases not matched to a gene. Supplemented by reference TRBV15 and TRBJ1-5, the full variable domain reads DAMVIQNPRYQVTQFGKPVTLSCSQTLNHNVMYWYQQKSSQAPKLLFHYYDKDFNNEADTPDNFQSRRPNTSFCFLDIRSPGLGDTAMYLCATSMDRVGNQPQHFGDGTRLSIL.

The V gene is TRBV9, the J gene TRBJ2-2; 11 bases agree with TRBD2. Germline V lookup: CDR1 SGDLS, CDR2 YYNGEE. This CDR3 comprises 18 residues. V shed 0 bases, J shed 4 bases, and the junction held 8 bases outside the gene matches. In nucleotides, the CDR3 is TGTGCCAGCAGCGTAGGAGTTGCGGGACTAGCGGTCACCGGGGAGCTGTTTTTT. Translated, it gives CASSVGVAGLAVTGELFF.

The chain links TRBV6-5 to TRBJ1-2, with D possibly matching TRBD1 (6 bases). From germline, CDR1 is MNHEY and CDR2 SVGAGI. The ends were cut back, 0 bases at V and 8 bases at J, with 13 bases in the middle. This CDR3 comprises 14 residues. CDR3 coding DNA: TGTGCCAGCAGTTACTCGCGGGGGGCGAGCGGCTACACCTTC. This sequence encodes CASSYSRGASGYTF.

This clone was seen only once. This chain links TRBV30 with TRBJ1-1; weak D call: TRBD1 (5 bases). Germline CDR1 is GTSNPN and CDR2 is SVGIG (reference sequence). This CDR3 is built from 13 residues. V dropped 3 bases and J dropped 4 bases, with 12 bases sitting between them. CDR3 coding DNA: TGTGCCTGGAGCACTGGGACTTTCACTGAAGCTTTCTTT. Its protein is CAWSTGTFTEAFF.

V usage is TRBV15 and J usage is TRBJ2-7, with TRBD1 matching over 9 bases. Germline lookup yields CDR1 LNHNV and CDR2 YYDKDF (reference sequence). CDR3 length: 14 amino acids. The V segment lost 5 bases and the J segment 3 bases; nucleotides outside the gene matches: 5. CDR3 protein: CATSLRTGVYEQYF. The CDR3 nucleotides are TGTGCCACCAGCTTACGGACAGGGGTCTACGAGCAGTACTTC.

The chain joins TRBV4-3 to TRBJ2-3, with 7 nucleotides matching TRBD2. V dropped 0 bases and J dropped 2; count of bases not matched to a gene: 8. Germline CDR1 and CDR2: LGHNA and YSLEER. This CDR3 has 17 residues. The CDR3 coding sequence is TGCGCCAGCAGCCAAGATCTCAGCGGGACCGACACAGATACGCAGTATTTT. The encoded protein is CASSQDLSGTDTDTQYF.

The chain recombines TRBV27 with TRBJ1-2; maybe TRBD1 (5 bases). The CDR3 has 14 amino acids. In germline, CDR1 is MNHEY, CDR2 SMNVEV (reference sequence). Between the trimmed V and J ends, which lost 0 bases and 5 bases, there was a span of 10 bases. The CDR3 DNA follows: TGTGCCAGCAGTTTATCGGGGGACGGGTATGGCTACACCTTC. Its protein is CASSLSGDGYGYTF.

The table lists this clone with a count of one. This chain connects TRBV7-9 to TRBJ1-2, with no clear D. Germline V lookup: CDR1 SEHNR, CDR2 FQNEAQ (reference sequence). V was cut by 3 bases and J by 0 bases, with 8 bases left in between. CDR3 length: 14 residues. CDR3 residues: CASSFGVTNYGYTF. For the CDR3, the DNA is TGTGCCAGCAGCTTTGGGGTAACTAACTATGGCTACACCTTC.

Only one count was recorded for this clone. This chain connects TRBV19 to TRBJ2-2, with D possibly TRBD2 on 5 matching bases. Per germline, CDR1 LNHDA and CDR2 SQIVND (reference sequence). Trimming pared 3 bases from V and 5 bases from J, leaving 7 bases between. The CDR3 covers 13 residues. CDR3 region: CASSMRGTGELFF. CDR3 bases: TGTGCCAGTAGTATGAGAGGGACCGGGGAGCTGTTTTTT.

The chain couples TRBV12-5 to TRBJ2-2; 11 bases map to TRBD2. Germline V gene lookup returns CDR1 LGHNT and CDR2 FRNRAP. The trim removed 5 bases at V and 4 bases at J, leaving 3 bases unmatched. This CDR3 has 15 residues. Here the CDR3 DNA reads TGTGCTAGTGGTCCTAGCGGGAGGACCACCGGGGAGCTGTTTTTT. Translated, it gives CASGPSGRTTGELFF.

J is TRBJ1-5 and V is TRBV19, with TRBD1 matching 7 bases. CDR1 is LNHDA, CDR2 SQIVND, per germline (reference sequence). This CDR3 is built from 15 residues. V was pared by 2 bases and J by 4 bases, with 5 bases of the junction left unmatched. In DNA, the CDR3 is TGTGCCAGTAGTATATATCAGGGGGGAAATCAGCCCCAGCATTTT. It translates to CASSIYQGGNQPQHF.

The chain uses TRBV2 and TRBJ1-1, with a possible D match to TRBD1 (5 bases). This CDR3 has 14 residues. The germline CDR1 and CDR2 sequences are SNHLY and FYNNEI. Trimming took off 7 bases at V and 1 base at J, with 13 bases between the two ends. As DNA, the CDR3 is TGTGCCAGCAAAGCGGGACGGAGGAACACTGAAGCTTTCTTT. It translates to CASKAGRRNTEAFF. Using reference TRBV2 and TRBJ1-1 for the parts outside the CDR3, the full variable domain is EPEVTQTPSHQVTQMGQEVILRCVPISNHLYFYWYRQILGQKVEFLVSFYNNEISEKSEIFDDQFSVERPDGSNFTLKIRSTKLEDSAMYFCASKAGRRNTEAFFGQGTRLTVV.

DNA of the CDR3: TGTGCCAGCAGTTACTGGCAGCCAGGCAGGAGTGGTGGCTACACCTTC. Translation gives CASSYWQPGRSGGYTF. The chain recombines TRBV6-6 with TRBJ1-2; no clear D gene. CDR3 length: 16 amino acids. The germline gives CDR1 MNHNY, CDR2 SVGAGI (reference sequence). The germline V and J ends were trimmed by 1 base and 7 bases, with 19 bases remaining between them.

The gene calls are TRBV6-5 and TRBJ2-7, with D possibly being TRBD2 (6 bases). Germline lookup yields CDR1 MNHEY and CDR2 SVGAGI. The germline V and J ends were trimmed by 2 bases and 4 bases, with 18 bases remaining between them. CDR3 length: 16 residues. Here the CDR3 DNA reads TGTGCCAGCAGTTACGGAGGAAGGGGACTTGGATACGAGCAGTACTTC. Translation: CASSYGGRGLGYEQYF.

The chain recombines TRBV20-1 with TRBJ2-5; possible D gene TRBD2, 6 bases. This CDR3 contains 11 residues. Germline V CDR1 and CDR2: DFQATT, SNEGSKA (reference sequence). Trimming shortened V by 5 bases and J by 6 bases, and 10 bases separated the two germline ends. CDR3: CSAYLAKTQYF. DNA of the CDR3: TGCAGTGCTTACCTAGCGAAGACCCAGTACTTC.

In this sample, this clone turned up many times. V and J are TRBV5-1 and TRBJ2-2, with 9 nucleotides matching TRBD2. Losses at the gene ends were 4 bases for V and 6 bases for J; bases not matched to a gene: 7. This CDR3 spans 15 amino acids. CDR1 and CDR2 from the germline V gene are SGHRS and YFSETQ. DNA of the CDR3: TGCGCCAGCAGCCGTAGCGGGAGAGGGGCCGGGGAGCTGTTTTTT. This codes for CASSRSGRGAGELFF. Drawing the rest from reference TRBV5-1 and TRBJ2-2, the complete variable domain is KAGVTQTPRYLIKTRGQQVTLSCSPISGHRSVSWYQQTPGQGLQFLFEYFSETQRNKGNFPGRFSGRQFSNSRSEMNVSTLELGDSALYLCASSRSGRGAGELFFGEGSRLTVL.